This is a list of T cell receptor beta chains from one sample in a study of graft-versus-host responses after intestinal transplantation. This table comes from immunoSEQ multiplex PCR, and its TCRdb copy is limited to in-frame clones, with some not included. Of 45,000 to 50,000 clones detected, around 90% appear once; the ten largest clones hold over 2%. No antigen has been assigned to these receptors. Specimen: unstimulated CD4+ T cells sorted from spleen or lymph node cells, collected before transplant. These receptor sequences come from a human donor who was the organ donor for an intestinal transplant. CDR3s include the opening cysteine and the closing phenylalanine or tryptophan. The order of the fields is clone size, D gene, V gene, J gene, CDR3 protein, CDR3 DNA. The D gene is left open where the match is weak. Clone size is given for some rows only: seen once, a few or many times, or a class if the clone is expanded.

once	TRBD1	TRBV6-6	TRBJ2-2	CASRIQGADTGELFF	TGTGCCAGCAGAATCCAGGGGGCAGACACCGGGGAGCTGTTTTTT
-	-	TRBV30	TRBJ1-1	CAWRGQMNTEAFF	TGTGCCTGGAGGGGGCAGATGAACACTGAAGCTTTCTTT
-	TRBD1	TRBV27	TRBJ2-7	CASSLRGQYEQYF	TGTGCCAGCAGTTTAAGGGGGCAATACGAGCAGTACTTC
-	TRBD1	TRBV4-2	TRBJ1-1	CASSSDRRNTEAFF	TGTGCCAGCAGCTCGGACAGGAGGAACACTGAAGCTTTCTTT
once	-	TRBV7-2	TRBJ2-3	CASSWARGSGTDTQYF	TGTGCCAGCAGCTGGGCCAGGGGAAGCGGCACAGATACGCAGTATTTT
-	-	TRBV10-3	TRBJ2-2	CAISERTTGELFF	TGTGCCATCAGTGAGAGGACTACCGGGGAGCTGTTTTTT
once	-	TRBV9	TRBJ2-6	CASSVDWSSGANVLTF	TGTGCCAGCAGCGTAGATTGGTCCTCTGGGGCCAACGTCCTGACTTTC
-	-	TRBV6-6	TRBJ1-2	CASSYSSGNYGYTF	TGTGCCAGCAGTTACTCATCGGGGAACTATGGCTACACCTTC
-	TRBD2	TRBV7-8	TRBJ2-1	CASSLGVTLAGVEQFF	TGTGCCAGCAGCTTAGGAGTCACGCTAGCGGGAGTGGAGCAGTTCTTC
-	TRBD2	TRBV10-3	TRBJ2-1	CAISGTSGTTYNEQFF	TGTGCCATCAGTGGGACTAGCGGGACCACCTACAATGAGCAGTTCTTC
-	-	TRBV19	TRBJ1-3	CASRGSGNTIYF	TGTGCCAGTAGGGGTTCCGGAAACACCATATATTTT
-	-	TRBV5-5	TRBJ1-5	CASSLAGVTQHF	TGTGCCAGCAGCTTGGCCGGGGTGACCCAGCATTTT
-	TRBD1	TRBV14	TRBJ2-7	CASSRQGAYEQYF	TGTGCCAGCAGCCGACAGGGGGCCTACGAGCAGTACTTC
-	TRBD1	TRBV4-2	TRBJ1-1	CASSLRGRDTEAFF	TGTGCCAGCAGCCTCAGGGGGCGGGACACTGAAGCTTTCTTT
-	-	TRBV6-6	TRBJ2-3	CASSYSGDTQYF	TGTGCCAGCAGTTATTCCGGAGATACGCAGTATTTT
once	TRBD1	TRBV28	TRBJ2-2	CASSPGQANTGELFF	TGTGCCAGCAGTCCGGGACAGGCAAACACCGGGGAGCTGTTTTTT
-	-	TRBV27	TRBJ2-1	CASTRGGGPNQYNEQFF	TGTGCCAGCACCAGGGGGGGTGGGCCGAATCAATACAATGAGCAGTTCTTC
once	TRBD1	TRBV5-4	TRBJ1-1	CASSLRQGEAFF	TGTGCCAGCAGCTTGCGACAGGGTGAAGCTTTCTTT
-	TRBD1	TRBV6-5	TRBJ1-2	CASTKGQGKAYGYTF	TGTGCCAGCACCAAGGGACAGGGAAAGGCCTATGGCTACACCTTC
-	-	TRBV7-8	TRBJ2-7	CASSLGRSSYEQYF	TGTGCCAGCAGCTTGGGCAGAAGCTCCTACGAGCAGTACTTC
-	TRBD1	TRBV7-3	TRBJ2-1	CASSARTGGEQFF	TGTGCCAGCAGCGCCCGGACAGGGGGTGAGCAGTTCTTC
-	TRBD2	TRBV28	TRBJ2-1	CASSPRLAGVGNEQFF	TGTGCCAGCAGTCCACGACTAGCGGGAGTGGGGAATGAGCAGTTCTTC
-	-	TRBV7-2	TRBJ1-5	CASSLAGGLGQPQHF	TGTGCCAGCAGCTTAGCCGGGGGGTTAGGTCAGCCCCAGCATTTT
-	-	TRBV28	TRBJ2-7	CASSSSTYEQYF	TGTGCCAGCAGTTCCTCAACCTACGAGCAGTACTTC
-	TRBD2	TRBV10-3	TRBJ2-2	CAISVAGGRQNTGELFF	TGTGCCATCTCTGTAGCGGGCGGGAGGCAGAACACCGGGGAGCTGTTTTTT
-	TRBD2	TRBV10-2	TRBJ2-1	CASSDLLAGGHHEQFF	TGCGCCAGCAGTGACTTACTAGCGGGAGGACACCATGAGCAGTTCTTC
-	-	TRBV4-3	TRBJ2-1	CASSQDAEHYNEQFF	TGCGCCAGCAGCCAAGATGCGGAGCATTACAATGAGCAGTTCTTC
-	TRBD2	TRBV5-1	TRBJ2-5	CASSSDSSGRTAYQETQYF	TGCGCCAGCAGCTCGGATTCTAGCGGGAGGACAGCGTACCAAGAGACCCAGTACTTC
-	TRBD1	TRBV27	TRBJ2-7	CASRPQGAGTTYEQYF	TGTGCCAGCAGACCCCAGGGGGCTGGGACGACCTACGAGCAGTACTTC
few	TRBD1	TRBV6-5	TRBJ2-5	CASSYSRDRGETQYF	TGTGCCAGCAGTTACTCGAGGGACAGGGGAGAGACCCAGTACTTC
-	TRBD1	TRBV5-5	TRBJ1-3	CASSLSHRGVLPGNTIYF	TGTGCCAGCTCCCTATCGCACAGGGGAGTCCTTCCTGGAAACACCATATATTTT
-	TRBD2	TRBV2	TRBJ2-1	CASSERLAAYNEQFF	TGTGCCAGCAGTGAACGCCTAGCGGCCTACAATGAGCAGTTCTTC
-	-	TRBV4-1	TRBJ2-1	CASSLTVNEQFF	TGCGCCAGCAGCCTAACGGTGAATGAGCAGTTCTTC
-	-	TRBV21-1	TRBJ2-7	CASSSGRGGSKWYF	TGTGCCAGCAGCTCTGGCAGGGGAGGTTCTAAGTGGTACTTC
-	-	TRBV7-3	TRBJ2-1	CASSSRLASSYNEQFF	TGTGCCAGCAGCTCACGGCTAGCGAGCTCCTACAATGAGCAGTTCTTC
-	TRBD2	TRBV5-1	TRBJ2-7	CASSLGLAGNYEQYF	TGCGCCAGCAGCTTGGGACTAGCGGGAAACTACGAGCAGTACTTC
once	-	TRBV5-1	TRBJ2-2	CASSLAEQGTGELFF	TGCGCCAGCAGCTTGGCCGAACAGGGCACCGGGGAGCTGTTTTTT
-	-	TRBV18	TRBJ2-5	CASSPVWEFETQYF	TGTGCCAGCTCACCTGTCTGGGAATTCGAGACCCAGTACTTC
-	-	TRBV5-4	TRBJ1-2	CASSNQNRANYGYTF	TGTGCCAGCAGCAACCAAAACAGGGCTAACTATGGCTACACCTTC
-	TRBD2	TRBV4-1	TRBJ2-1	CASSQGRGLAGDEQFF	TGCGCCAGCAGCCAAGGTAGAGGACTAGCGGGTGATGAGCAGTTCTTC
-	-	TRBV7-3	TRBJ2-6	CASSVDYPSGANVLTF	TGTGCCAGCAGCGTGGACTACCCCTCTGGGGCCAACGTCCTGACTTTC
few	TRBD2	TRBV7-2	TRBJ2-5	CASSLKRLAGAETQYF	TGTGCCAGCAGCTTAAAACGACTAGCGGGAGCAGAGACCCAGTACTTC
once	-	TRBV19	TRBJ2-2	CASRLQVNTGELFF	TGTGCCAGTAGACTACAGGTGAACACCGGGGAGCTGTTTTTT
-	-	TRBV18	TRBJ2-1	CASSPNLRSSYNEQFF	TGTGCCAGCTCACCTAACCTTAGGAGCTCCTACAATGAGCAGTTCTTC
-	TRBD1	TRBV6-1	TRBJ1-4	CASSWDRDEKLFF	TGTGCCAGCAGTTGGGACAGGGATGAAAAACTGTTTTTT
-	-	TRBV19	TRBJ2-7	CASRDTGEAYEQYF	TGTGCCAGTAGAGACACAGGGGAGGCCTACGAGCAGTACTTC
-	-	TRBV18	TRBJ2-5	CASSPQAYQETQYF	TGTGCCAGCTCACCTCAGGCGTACCAAGAGACCCAGTACTTC
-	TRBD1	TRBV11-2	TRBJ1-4	CASSATGFANEKLFF	TGTGCCAGCAGCGCGACAGGGTTTGCTAATGAAAAACTGTTTTTT
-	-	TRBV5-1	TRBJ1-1	CASSLVGAGIWTEAFF	TGCGCCAGCAGCTTGGTGGGGGCGGGTATATGGACTGAAGCTTTCTTT
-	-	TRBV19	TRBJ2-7	CASSIRAGPYEQYF	TGTGCCAGTAGTATTCGGGCAGGCCCCTACGAGCAGTACTTC
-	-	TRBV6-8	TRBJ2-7	CASSALYEQYF	TGTGCCAGCAGTGCTCTCTACGAGCAGTACTTC